This T cell receptor (beta chain) was retrieved from a study of shared clonotypes between healthy human individuals. Cells designated naive CD8 were CD45RO-negative and were positively selected for CCR7, with terminally differentiated effector memory CD45RA+ cells excluded. TCRdb's table, derived via immunoSEQ multiplex PCR, lists solely in-frame clones and lacks some. Among around 1.9 million clones, under 95% were seen once, and the ten largest hold 1.5% to 2%. The TCR originated in a man in his late teens or twenties in good health. Some clones in this sample may be carry-over from other donors' samples. The sequenced material came from naive CD8+ T cells from PBMCs.

The CDR3 DNA follows: TGTGCCAGCAGCCGTATTGGGACACACTACGAGCAGTACTTC. Translation: CASSRIGTHYEQYF. The chain employs TRBV7-2 and TRBJ2-7; D perhaps matches TRBD1 (6 bases). The CDR3 consists of 14 residues. Germline CDR1 SGHTA, CDR2 FQGNSA. The ends were cut back, 5 bases at V and 3 bases at J, with 14 bases in the middle.